A selection of T cell receptor beta chains follows, all from one sample in a study of blood T cell repertoires in COVID-19. Clones were sequenced by immunoSEQ multiplex PCR, and TCRdb holds only the in-frame ones, with some missing. Here the sample spans some 340,000 clones, about 90% being singletons. The specimen sequenced was PBMCs or T cells enriched from blood (not recorded which). The receptor source for this set is a woman aged 25 to 45 who had recovered from COVID-19. The CDR3 runs from the conserved cysteine through the conserved F or W. Fields, in order: clone size, D gene, V gene, J gene, CDR3 protein, CDR3 DNA. D genes are given only for firm matches. Rows give clone size only sometimes, using once, few, many, or a class for an expanded clone.

size: NA
D: NA
V: TRBV21-1
J: TRBJ1-6
CDR3: CASSSPYRDSLNNSPLHF
DNA: TGTGCCAGCAGCAGCCCCTACCGGGACAGCCTTAATAATTCACCCCTCCACTTT

size: NA
D: NA
V: TRBV30
J: TRBJ1-1
CDR3: CAWGAFLEAFF
DNA: TGTGCCTGGGGGGCCTTCCTTGAAGCTTTCTTT

size: NA
D: NA
V: TRBV5-1
J: TRBJ2-2
CDR3: CASSPGGGPGELFF
DNA: TGCGCCAGCAGCCCCGGAGGAGGTCCCGGGGAGCTGTTTTTT

size: NA
D: TRBD1
V: TRBV7-6
J: TRBJ1-2
CDR3: CASSPGTANYGYTF
DNA: TGTGCCAGCAGCCCCGGGACAGCAAACTATGGCTACACCTTC

size: NA
D: NA
V: TRBV7-9
J: TRBJ1-1
CDR3: CASRHPGDIVNTEAFF
DNA: TGTGCCAGCAGGCATCCAGGGGACATAGTGAACACTGAAGCTTTCTTT

size: NA
D: NA
V: TRBV4-1
J: TRBJ2-7
CDR3: CARYSVWAHRFSYEQYF
DNA: TGCGCCAGGTACTCGGTTTGGGCTCACCGTTTCTCCTACGAGCAGTACTTC

size: NA
D: TRBD1
V: TRBV29-1
J: TRBJ2-7
CDR3: CSAEGQRMDEQYF
DNA: TGCAGCGCTGAGGGACAGAGAATGGACGAGCAGTACTTC

size: NA
D: TRBD2
V: TRBV7-6
J: TRBJ2-2
CDR3: CASSASGGANTGELFF
DNA: TGTGCCAGCAGCGCCAGCGGGGGGGCCAACACCGGGGAGCTGTTTTTT

size: NA
D: TRBD1
V: TRBV4-2
J: TRBJ1-4
CDR3: CASSQDPAGGQRNEKLFF
DNA: TGTGCCAGCAGCCAAGACCCCGCGGGGGGACAGAGGAATGAAAAACTGTTTTTT

size: NA
D: NA
V: TRBV5-5
J: TRBJ2-2
CDR3: CASSFLGPGELFF
DNA: TGTGCCAGCAGCTTCCTGGGGCCCGGGGAGCTGTTTTTT

size: NA
D: NA
V: TRBV6-5
J: TRBJ1-3
CDR3: CAGGAPGLGNTIYF
DNA: TGTGCCGGGGGGGCCCCGGGGCTGGGAAACACCATATATTTT

size: once
D: TRBD1
V: TRBV27
J: TRBJ2-7
CDR3: CASRPGQGAYEQYF
DNA: TGTGCCAGCAGGCCGGGACAGGGGGCCTACGAGCAGTACTTC

size: NA
D: TRBD1
V: TRBV19
J: TRBJ2-2
CDR3: CASSATRDRGPGELFF
DNA: TGTGCCAGTAGTGCTACCCGGGACAGGGGACCCGGGGAGCTGTTTTTT

size: NA
D: NA
V: TRBV9
J: TRBJ2-2
CDR3: CASSIGVGELFF
DNA: TGTGCCAGCAGCATAGGCGTCGGGGAGCTGTTTTTT

size: NA
D: TRBD1
V: TRBV2
J: TRBJ1-6
CDR3: CASTPGTGGNSPLHF
DNA: TGTGCCAGCACTCCCGGGACAGGGGGGAATTCACCCCTCCACTTT